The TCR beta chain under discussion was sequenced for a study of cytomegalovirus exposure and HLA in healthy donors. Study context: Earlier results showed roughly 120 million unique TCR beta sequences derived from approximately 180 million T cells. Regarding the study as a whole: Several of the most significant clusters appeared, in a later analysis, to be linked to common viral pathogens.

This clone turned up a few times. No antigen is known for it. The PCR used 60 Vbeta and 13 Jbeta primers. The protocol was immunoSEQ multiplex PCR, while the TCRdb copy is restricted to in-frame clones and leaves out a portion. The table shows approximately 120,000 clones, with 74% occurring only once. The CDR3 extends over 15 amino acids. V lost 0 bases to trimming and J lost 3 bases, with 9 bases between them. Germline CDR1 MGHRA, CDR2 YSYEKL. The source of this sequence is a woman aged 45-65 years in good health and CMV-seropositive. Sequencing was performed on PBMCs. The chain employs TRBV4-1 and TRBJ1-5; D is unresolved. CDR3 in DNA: TGCGCCAGCAGCCAAGATCTAAATGCCAATCAGCCCCAGCATTTT. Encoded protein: CASSQDLNANQPQHF.